These 5 T cell receptor beta chains came from one sample sequenced in a study of T cell changes during pregnancy in multiple sclerosis. Libraries were prepared by immunoSEQ multiplex PCR; TCRdb keeps only in-frame clonotypes and omits some of them. The table has about 38,000 clones, 92% seen once. The sequencing used CD4+ T cells from peripheral blood mononuclear cells, collected after pregnancy. The receptors here all came from a female donor in good health, enrolled as a control in a pregnancy study.

This clone was observed once. The chain joins TRBV6-4 to TRBJ2-3; weak D call: TRBD2 (6 bases). This CDR3 spans 13 amino acids. The ends were cut back, 2 bases at V and 4 bases at J, with 7 bases in the middle. Germline V gene data show CDR1 as MRHNA and CDR2 as SNTAGT. The chain's CDR3 is CASSDGEADTQYF. CDR3 DNA sequence: TGTGCCAGCAGTGACGGGGAGGCAGATACGCAGTATTTT.

The chain employs TRBV5-1 and TRBJ2-5; D is perhaps TRBD2 (6 bases). V lost 4 bases and J 0 bases, leaving 10 bases between the germline ends. The CDR3 is 14 residues long. Looked up from germline, CDR1 is SGHRS and CDR2 is YFSETQ. The CDR3 sequence is CASSRREYQETQYF. The CDR3 bases are TGCGCCAGCAGCAGACGGGAGTACCAAGAGACCCAGTACTTC.

J is TRBJ2-7 and V is TRBV14, with 12 bases aligning to TRBD2. The CDR3 consists of 18 residues. The junction had 8 bases not matched to a gene; V was cut back by 0 bases and J by 2 bases. CDR1 and CDR2 (germline): SGHDN, FVKESK. The CDR3 DNA reads TGTGCCAGCAGCCAAGAGGTCCCGACTAGCGGGAGAGCCTACGAGCAGTACTTC. This codes for CASSQEVPTSGRAYEQYF. Combining the CDR3 with reference TRBV14 and TRBJ2-7 gives the whole variable domain EAGVTQFPSHSVIEKGQTVTLRCDPISGHDNLYWYRRVMGKEIKFLLHFVKESKQDESGMPNNRFLAERTGGTYSTLKVQPAELEDSGVYFCASSQEVPTSGRAYEQYFGPGTRLTVT.

This sequence joins TRBV7-9 and TRBJ1-1; D possibly corresponds to TRBD1 (5 bases). The V gene lost 0 bases and the J gene lost 8 bases, with 10 bases spanning the gap. CDR3 length: 13 residues. The germline gives CDR1 SEHNR, CDR2 FQNEAQ (reference sequence). CDR3: CASSLARQGEAFF. The CDR3 DNA reads as TGTGCCAGCAGCTTAGCGAGGCAGGGCGAAGCTTTCTTT.

The chain is built from TRBV5-1 and TRBJ1-2; TRBD1 aligns across 8 bases. The CDR3 spans 14 residues. Trimming took 4 bases from V and 4 from J; bases not matched to a gene: 6. Per the germline V gene, CDR1 is SGHRS and CDR2 is YFSETQ. The CDR3 region is CASSQDRGSYGYTF. CDR3 in DNA: TGCGCCAGCAGCCAAGACAGGGGCAGCTATGGCTACACCTTC. Supplemented by reference TRBV5-1 and TRBJ1-2, the full variable domain reads KAGVTQTPRYLIKTRGQQVTLSCSPISGHRSVSWYQQTPGQGLQFLFEYFSETQRNKGNFPGRFSGRQFSNSRSEMNVSTLELGDSALYLCASSQDRGSYGYTFGSGTRLTVV.